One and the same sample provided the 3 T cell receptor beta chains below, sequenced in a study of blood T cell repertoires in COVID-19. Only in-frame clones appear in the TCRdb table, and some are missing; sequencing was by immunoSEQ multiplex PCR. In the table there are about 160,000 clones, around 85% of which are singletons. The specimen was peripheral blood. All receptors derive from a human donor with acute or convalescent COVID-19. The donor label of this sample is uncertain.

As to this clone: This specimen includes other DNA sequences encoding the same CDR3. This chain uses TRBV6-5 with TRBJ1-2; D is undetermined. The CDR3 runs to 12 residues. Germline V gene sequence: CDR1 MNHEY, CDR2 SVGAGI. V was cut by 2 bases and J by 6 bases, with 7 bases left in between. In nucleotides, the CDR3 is TGTGCCAGCAGTTACGGAGGGAATGGCTACACCTTC. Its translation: CASSYGGNGYTF.

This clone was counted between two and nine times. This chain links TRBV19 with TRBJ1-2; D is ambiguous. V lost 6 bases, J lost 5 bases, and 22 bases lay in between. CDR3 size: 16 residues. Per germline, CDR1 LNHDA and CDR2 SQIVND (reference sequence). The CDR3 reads CASRLGEDFSLYGYTF. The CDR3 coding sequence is TGTGCCAGTAGACTAGGAGAGGATTTCTCCCTGTATGGCTACACCTTC.

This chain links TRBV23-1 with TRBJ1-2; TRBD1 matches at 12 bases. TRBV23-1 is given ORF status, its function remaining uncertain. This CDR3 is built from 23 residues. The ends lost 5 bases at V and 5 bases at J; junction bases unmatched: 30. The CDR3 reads CASSTSRDRGRLGLLLDPYGYTF. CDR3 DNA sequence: TGCGCCAGCAGTACATCACGGGACAGGGGGCGCTTAGGTCTCCTGCTCGACCCATATGGCTACACCTTC.